The sample holds one count of the clone carrying this TCR beta chain. Trimming left V 2 bases short and J 2 bases short, with 12 bases between. This CDR3 is 15 amino acids long. The germline gives CDR1 KGHSH, CDR2 LQKENI. The data are from a study of tumour-infiltrating T cells in Burkitt lymphoma. For the study at large: Productive clonality predicted overall and progression-free survival.

The repertoire was sequenced with immunoSEQ multiplex PCR; TCRdb's copy has only in-frame clones and lacks some. The profile shows more than 8,500 clones, less than 65% of them singletons. The source material was tumor tissue. The genes are TRBV18 and TRBJ2-5, with D tentatively TRBD1 or TRBD2 (5 bases each). The clonotype comes from a human donor with diffuse large B-cell lymphoma. The CDR3, as DNA: TGTGCCAGCTCACCATGGACTGCAGGGCAAGAGACCCAGTACTTC. This codes for CASSPWTAGQETQYF.